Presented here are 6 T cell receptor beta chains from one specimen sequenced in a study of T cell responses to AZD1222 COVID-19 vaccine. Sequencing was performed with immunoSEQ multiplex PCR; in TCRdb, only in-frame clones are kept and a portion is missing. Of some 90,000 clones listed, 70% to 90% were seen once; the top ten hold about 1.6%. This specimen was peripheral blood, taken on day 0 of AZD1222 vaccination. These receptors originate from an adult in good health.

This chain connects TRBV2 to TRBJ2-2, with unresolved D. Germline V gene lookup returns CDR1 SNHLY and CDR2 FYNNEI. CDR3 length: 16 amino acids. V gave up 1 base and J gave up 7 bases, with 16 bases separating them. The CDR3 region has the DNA TGTGCCAGCAGTGAAGGCGTCCTCAGCTCGGGCGGGGAGCTGTTTTTT. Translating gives CASSEGVLSSGGELFF.

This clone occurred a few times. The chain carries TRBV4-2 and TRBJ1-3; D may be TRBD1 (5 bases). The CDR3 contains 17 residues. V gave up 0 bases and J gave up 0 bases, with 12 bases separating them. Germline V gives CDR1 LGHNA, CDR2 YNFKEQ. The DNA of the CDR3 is TGTGCCAGCAGCCAAGATCTGGGACCCTCCTCTGGAAACACCATATATTTT. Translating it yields CASSQDLGPSSGNTIYF.

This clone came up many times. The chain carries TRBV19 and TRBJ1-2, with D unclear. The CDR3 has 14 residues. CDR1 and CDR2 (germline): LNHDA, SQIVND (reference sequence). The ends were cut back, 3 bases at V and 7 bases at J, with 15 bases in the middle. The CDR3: CASSMSPGVLGYTF. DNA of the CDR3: TGTGCCAGTAGTATGTCCCCGGGAGTGCTTGGCTACACCTTC.

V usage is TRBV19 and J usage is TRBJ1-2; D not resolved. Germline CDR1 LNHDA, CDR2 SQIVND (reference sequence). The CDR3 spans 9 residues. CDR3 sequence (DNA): TGTGAGAGGGATAGTGGCTACACCTTC. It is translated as CERDSGYTF.

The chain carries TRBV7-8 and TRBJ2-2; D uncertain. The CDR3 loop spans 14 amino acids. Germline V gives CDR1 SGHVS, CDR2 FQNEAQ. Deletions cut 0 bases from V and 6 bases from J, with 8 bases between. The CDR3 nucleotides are TGTGCCAGCAGCTTAGCTAGGTCCCCCGGGGAGCTGTTTTTT. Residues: CASSLARSPGELFF.

The CDR3 spells CASSVGLAGTGELFF. The CDR3 DNA reads as TGTGCCAGCAGCGTGGGACTAGCGGGGACCGGGGAGCTGTTTTTT. This rearrangement joins TRBV2 to TRBJ2-2, with 13 bases fitting TRBD2. The CDR3 sequence is 15 residues long. Trimming cost V 6 bases and J 5 bases; bases outside gene matches: 3. CDR1 SNHLY and CDR2 FYNNEI come from the germline V gene.